Below, 12 T cell receptor beta chains from the same sample are listed, as sequenced in a study of cytomegalovirus exposure and HLA in healthy donors. Amplification used 60 Vbeta primers and 13 Jbeta primers. Only in-frame clones appear in the TCRdb table, and some are missing; sequencing was by immunoSEQ multiplex PCR. Altogether roughly 250,000 clones are present, just under 85% being singletons, with the ten largest covering about 2%. Sequencing was performed on PBMCs. The origin of the receptors is a woman aged 40 to 55 in good health and CMV-seropositive.

This clone showed up just once. V gene TRBV23-1 combines with J gene TRBJ2-1, with 9 bases fitting TRBD2. TRBV23-1 is classed as an ORF, of uncertain function. V shed 7 bases, J shed 8 bases, and the junction held 15 bases outside the gene matches. This CDR3 has 16 residues. The CDR3 loop reads CASMGWCSGSVDEQFF. The CDR3 DNA sequence: TGCGCCAGCATGGGTTGGTGTAGCGGGAGTGTGGATGAGCAGTTCTTC.

The rearrangement uses TRBV19 and TRBJ2-3; 12 positions match TRBD2. With 3 bases clipped from V and 1 base from J, the junction kept 20 bases outside the gene matches. This CDR3 spans 22 amino acids. Germline lookup yields CDR1 LNHDA and CDR2 SQIVND (reference sequence). The CDR3 region is CASSISSPTSGRGGAGTDTQYF. In DNA form, the CDR3 reads TGTGCCAGTAGTATCTCGAGCCCGACTAGCGGGAGAGGGGGAGCGGGCACAGATACGCAGTATTTT.

This clone was counted once. This chain connects TRBV27 to TRBJ2-4; TRBD2 aligns across 9 bases. CDR1 is MNHEY, CDR2 SMNVEV, per germline (reference sequence). V was pared by 6 bases and J by 7 bases, with 16 bases of the junction left unmatched. This CDR3 has 17 residues. CDR3 sequence: CASSLRSPGLATNIQYF. CDR3 nucleotide sequence: TGTGCCAGCAGCCTTAGGTCCCCCGGACTAGCGACGAACATTCAGTACTTC.

The chain joins TRBV30 to TRBJ2-3, with TRBD2 matching over 8 bases. This CDR3 is 14 amino acids long. The germline CDR1 and CDR2 sequences are GTSNPN and SVGIG (reference sequence). The CDR3 protein is CSTNTAGAADTQYF. CDR3 in DNA: TGTTCAACCAACACAGCGGGAGCTGCAGATACGCAGTATTTT.

V usage is TRBV5-8 and J usage is TRBJ2-3; a weak D match, TRBD2 (6 bases). Trimming shortened V by 3 bases and J by 1 base, and 15 bases separated the two germline ends. There are 16 residues in the CDR3. CDR1 is SGHTS, CDR2 YDEGEE, per germline. This CDR3 is CASSSPRVAGTDTQYF. CDR3 coding DNA: TGTGCCAGCAGCTCACCGAGGGTAGCGGGCACAGATACGCAGTATTTT.

The V call is TRBV6-5, the J call TRBJ2-2; 9 bases match TRBD1. CDR1 MNHEY and CDR2 SVGAGI come from the germline V gene. V shed 10 bases and J 4 bases; nucleotides not matched to a gene: 7. The CDR3 length is 14 residues. CDR3 in DNA: TGTGCCACCCTCGGGACAGGGATCACCGGGGAGCTGTTTTTT. It encodes CATLGTGITGELFF.

This chain joins TRBV18 and TRBJ1-4, with a tentative D call TRBD1 (5 bases). The CDR3 covers 14 residues. Looked up from germline, CDR1 is KGHSH and CDR2 is LQKENI. V lost 3 bases, J lost 7 bases, and 12 bases lay in between. CDR3 sequence reads: CASSPKSGGEKLFF. The CDR3 DNA sequence: TGTGCCAGCTCACCTAAGTCGGGGGGTGAAAAACTGTTTTTT.

The rearrangement uses TRBV7-2 and TRBJ2-2, with TRBD1 matching over 7 bases. The CDR3 runs 14 residues. V gave up 5 bases and J gave up 4 bases; unmatched junction bases: 4. CDR1 and CDR2 (germline): SGHTA, FQGNSA. CDR3 nucleotide sequence: TGTGCCAGCAGCAGCGCAGGGGGCACCGGGGAGCTGTTTTTT. Its protein product is CASSSAGGTGELFF.

The chain links TRBV19 to TRBJ2-1; TRBD1 agrees at 9 bases. The CDR3 is 15 amino acids. Germline V CDR1 and CDR2: LNHDA, SQIVND (reference sequence). Losses at the gene ends were 5 bases for V and 4 bases for J; bases not matched to a gene: 6. The DNA of the CDR3 is TGTGCCAGTAGTCGGGGACAGGGAGATTACAATGAGCAGTTCTTC. This gives the protein CASSRGQGDYNEQFF.

This clone was counted once. The rearrangement links TRBV28 to TRBJ2-7, with 7 bases matching TRBD1. This CDR3 has 14 amino acids. V lost 6 bases, J lost 3 bases, and 8 bases stayed unmatched. CDR1 and CDR2 (germline): MDHEN, SYDVKM. The CDR3 here is CASRPTGYHYEQYF. The CDR3 region has the DNA TGTGCCAGCAGACCGACAGGGTACCACTACGAGCAGTACTTC.

The chain recombines TRBV7-2 with TRBJ1-2; 7 bases are a match to TRBD1. V lost 1 base to trimming and J lost 4 bases; unmatched junction nucleotides: 12. CDR1 is SGHTA, CDR2 FQGNSA, per germline. This CDR3 comprises 17 residues. Here the CDR3 reads CASSLGTGHSLGYGYTF. The CDR3 region has the DNA TGTGCCAGCAGCTTAGGGACAGGTCATTCGTTAGGCTATGGCTACACCTTC.

The chain carries TRBV7-3 and TRBJ1-1; weak D call: TRBD1 (5 bases). CDR1 and CDR2 (germline): SGHTA, FQGTGA. This CDR3 has 16 residues. Deletions cut 2 bases from V and 0 bases from J, with 13 bases between. CDR3 DNA: TGTGCCAGCAGCTTACTCGGGGGATTCATGAACACTGAAGCTTTCTTT. Translated: CASSLLGGFMNTEAFF.